Sequencing of this T cell receptor beta chain was carried out in a study of T cell clonality in common variable immunodeficiency. Whole-study results and caveats: Common variable immunodeficiency TCR beta sequences reportedly had fewer deletions and N-nucleotide insertions. Patient heterogeneity in the CVID cohort limited correlations between repertoire features and clinical complications.

Deletions cut 5 bases from V and 2 bases from J, with 12 bases between. Looked up from germline, CDR1 is KGHSH and CDR2 is LQKENI. The CDR3 contains 14 residues. Donors gave 5 to 8 ml heparinized peripheral whole blood. At least ten counts were recorded for this clone. Its antigen remains unknown. The read terminates 3 residues ahead of where the CDR3 ends, so the germline J gene completes it. Control and CVID samples contributed equal amounts of genomic DNA. The method was immunoSEQ multiplex PCR; TCRdb's version includes in-frame clones alone and lacks a portion of them. The sample offers about 60,000 clones and no singletons, the top ten holding around 1.6%.

Sequencing was done on a sample of peripheral blood mononuclear cells. The chain uses TRBV18 and TRBJ1-2; TRBD1 is a possible D gene (5 bases). The TCR originated in a person aged 18 to 69 in good health. CDR3 residues: CASSTRGGNYGYTF. The covered CDR3 bases are TGTGCCAGCTCAACGCGGGGGGGAAACTATGGC. The entire variable domain, with the rest obtained from reference TRBV18 and TRBJ1-2, is as follows: NAGVMQNPRHLVRRRGQEARLRCSPMKGHSHVYWYRQLPEEGLKFMVYLQKENIIDESGMPKERFSAEFPKEGPSILRIQQVVRGDSAAYFCASSTRGGNYGYTFGSGTRLTVV.